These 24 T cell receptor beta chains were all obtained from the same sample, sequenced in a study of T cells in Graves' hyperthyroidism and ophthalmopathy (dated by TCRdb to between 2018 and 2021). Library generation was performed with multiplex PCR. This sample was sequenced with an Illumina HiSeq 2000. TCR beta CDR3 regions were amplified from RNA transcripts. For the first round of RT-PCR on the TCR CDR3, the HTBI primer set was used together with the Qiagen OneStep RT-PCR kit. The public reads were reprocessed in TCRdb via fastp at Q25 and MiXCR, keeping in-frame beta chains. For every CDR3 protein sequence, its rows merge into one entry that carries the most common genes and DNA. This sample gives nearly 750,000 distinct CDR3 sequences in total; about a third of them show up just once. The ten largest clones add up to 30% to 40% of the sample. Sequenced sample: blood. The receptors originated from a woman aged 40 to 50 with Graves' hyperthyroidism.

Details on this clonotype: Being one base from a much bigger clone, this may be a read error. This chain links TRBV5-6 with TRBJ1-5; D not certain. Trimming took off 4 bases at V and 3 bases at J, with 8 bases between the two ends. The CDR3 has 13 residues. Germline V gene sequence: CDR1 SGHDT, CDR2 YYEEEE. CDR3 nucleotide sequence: TGTGCCAGCAGCAGGAGGGACAATCAGCCCCAGCATTTT. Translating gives CASSRRDNQPQHF. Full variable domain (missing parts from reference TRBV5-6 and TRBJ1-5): DAGVTQSPTHLIKTRGQQVTLRCSPKSGHDTVSWYQQALGQGPQFIFQYYEEEERQRGNFPDRFSGHQFPNYSSELNVNALLLGDSALYLCASSRRDNQPQHFGDGTRLSIL.

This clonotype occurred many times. CDR3 in amino acids: CSGGIQNSGYGYTF. The CDR3 region has the DNA TGCAGCGGGGGGATACAAAATTCGGGCTATGGCTACACCTTC. The genes are TRBV29-1 and TRBJ1-2; D perhaps matches TRBD1 (5 bases). Looked up from germline, CDR1 is SQVTM and CDR2 is ANQGSEA. V lost 7 bases and J 4 bases, leaving 19 bases between the germline ends. This CDR3 has 14 amino acids.

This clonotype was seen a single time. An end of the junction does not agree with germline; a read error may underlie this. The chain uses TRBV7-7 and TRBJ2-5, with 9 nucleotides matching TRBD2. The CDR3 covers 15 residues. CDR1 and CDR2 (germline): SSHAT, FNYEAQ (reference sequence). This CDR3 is CASSLAGLAKETQYF. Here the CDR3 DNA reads TGTGCTAGCAGCTTAGCCGGACTAGCGAAAGAGACCCAGTACTTC.

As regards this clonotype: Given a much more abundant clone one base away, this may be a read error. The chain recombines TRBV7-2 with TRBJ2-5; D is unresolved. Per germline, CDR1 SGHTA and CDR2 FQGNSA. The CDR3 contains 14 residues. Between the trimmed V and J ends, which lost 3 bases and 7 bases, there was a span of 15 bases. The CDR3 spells CASSLGSGSGTQYF. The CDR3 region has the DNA TGTGCCAGCAGCTTGGGTTCCGGGTCAGGGACCCAGTACTTC.

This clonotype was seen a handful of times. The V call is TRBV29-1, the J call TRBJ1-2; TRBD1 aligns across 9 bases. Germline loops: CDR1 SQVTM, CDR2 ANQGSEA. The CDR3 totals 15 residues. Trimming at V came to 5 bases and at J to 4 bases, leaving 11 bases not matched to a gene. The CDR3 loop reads CSVYTGGSGSYGYTF. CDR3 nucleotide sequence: TGCAGCGTTTATACAGGGGGCTCCGGGTCCTATGGCTACACCTTC.

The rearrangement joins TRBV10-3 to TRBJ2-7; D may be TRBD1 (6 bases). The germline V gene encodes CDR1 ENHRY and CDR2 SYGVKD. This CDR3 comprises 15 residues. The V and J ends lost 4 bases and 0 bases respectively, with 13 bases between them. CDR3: CAISGGRTDSYEQYF. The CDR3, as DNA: TGTGCCATCAGTGGCGGCAGGACAGACTCCTACGAGCAGTACTTC.

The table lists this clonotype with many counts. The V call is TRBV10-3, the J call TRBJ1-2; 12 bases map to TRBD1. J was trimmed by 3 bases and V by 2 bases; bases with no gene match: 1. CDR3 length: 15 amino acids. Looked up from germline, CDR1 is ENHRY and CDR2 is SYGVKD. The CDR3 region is CAISEGTGGDYGYTF. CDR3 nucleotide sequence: TGTGCCATCAGTGAGGGGACAGGGGGCGACTATGGCTACACCTTC.

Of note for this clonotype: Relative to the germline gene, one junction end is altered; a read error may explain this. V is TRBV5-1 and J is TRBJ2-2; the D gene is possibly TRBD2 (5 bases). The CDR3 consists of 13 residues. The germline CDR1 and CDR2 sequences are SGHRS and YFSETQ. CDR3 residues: CASSVLGTGELLF. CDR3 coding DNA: TGCGCCAGCAGCGTGTTAGGCACCGGGGAGCTGCTTTTT.

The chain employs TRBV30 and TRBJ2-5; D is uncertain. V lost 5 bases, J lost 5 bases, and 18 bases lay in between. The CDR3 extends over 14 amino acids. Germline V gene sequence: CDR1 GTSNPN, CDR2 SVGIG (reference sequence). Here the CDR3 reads CAWQVVGLGETQYF. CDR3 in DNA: TGTGCCTGGCAAGTCGTCGGCCTTGGGGAGACCCAGTACTTC.

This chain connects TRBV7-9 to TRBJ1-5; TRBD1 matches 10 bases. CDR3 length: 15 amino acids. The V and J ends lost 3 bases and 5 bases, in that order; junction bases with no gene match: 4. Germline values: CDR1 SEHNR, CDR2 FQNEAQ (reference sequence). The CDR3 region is CASSLRTGGYQPQHF. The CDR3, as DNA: TGTGCCAGCAGCTTGCGGACAGGGGGGTATCAGCCCCAGCATTTT.

The DNA of the CDR3 is TGCGCCAGCAGCTCTTGGCCCCGACCAGCCGGGGAGCTGTTTTTT. Translating it yields CASSSWPRPAGELFF. This chain uses TRBV4-3 with TRBJ2-2; D not certain. There are 15 residues in the CDR3. V was cut by 5 bases and J by 6 bases, with 16 bases left in between. Germline CDR1 is LGHNA and CDR2 is YSLEER.

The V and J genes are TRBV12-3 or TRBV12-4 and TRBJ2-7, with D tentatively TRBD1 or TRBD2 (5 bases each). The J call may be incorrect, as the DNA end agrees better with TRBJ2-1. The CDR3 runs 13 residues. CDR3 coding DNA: TGTGCCAGCAGCCCAGGGCGGGTGCATGAGCAGTTCTTC. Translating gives CASSPGRVHEQFF.

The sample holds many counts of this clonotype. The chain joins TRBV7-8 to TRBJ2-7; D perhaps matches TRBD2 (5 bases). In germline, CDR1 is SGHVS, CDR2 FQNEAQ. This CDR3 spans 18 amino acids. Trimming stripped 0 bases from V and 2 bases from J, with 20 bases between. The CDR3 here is CASSLASLSGVGAYEQYF. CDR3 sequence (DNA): TGTGCCAGCAGCTTAGCGTCCCTCTCTGGGGTCGGGGCCTACGAGCAGTACTTC.

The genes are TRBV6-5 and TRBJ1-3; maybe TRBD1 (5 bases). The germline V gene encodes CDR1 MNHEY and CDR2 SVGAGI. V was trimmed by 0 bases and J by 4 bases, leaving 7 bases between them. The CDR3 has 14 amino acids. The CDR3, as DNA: TGTGCCAGCAGTTACTCCCGGGGCGGAAACACCATATATTTT. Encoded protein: CASSYSRGGNTIYF.

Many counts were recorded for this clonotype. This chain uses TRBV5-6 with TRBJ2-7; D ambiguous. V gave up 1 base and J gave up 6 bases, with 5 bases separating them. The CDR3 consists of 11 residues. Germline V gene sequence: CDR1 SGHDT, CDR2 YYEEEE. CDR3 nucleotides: TGTGCCAGCAGCTTGTACGGCGAGCAGTACTTC. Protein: CASSLYGEQYF.

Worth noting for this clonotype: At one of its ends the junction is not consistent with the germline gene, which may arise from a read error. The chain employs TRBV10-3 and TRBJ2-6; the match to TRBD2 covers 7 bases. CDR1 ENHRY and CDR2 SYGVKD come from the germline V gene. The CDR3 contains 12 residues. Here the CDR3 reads CAISAGGNVLTF. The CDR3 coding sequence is TGTGCCATCAGTGCGGGGGGCAACGTCCTGACTTTC.

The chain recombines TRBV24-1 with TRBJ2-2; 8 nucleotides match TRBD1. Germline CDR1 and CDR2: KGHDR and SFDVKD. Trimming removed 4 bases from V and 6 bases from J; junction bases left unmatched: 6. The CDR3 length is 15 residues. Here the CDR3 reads CATSEDPGGPGELFF. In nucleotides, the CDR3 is TGTGCCACCAGTGAAGATCCAGGGGGCCCCGGGGAGCTGTTTTTT.

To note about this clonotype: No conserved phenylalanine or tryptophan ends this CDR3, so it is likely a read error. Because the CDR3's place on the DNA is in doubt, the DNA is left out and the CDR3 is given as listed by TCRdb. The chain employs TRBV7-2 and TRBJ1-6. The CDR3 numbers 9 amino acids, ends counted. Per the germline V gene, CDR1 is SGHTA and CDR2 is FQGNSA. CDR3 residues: CASSLRLAG.

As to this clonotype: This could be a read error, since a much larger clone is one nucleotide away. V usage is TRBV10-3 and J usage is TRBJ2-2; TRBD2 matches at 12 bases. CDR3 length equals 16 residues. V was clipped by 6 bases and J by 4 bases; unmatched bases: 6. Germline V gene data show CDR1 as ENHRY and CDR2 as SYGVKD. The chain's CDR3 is CAISLTSGRTTGELFF. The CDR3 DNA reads TGTGCCATCAGCCTTACTAGCGGGAGGACCACCGGGGAGCTGTTTTTT.

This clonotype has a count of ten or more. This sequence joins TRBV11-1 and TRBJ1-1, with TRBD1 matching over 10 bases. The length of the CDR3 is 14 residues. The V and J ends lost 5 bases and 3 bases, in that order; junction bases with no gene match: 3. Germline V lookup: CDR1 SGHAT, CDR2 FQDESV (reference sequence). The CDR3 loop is CASSRGTGDTEAFF. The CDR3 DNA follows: TGTGCCAGCAGCCGAGGGACAGGGGACACTGAAGCTTTCTTT. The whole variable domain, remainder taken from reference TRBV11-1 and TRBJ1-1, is EAEVAQSPRYKITEKSQAVAFWCDPISGHATLYWYRQILGQGPELLVQFQDESVVDDSQLPKDRFSAERLKGVDSTLKIQPAELGDSAMYLCASSRGTGDTEAFFGQGTRLTVV.

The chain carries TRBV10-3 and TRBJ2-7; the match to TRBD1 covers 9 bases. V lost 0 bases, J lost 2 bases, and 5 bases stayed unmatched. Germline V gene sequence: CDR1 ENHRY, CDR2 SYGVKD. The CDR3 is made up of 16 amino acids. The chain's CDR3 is CAISESGTGIPYEQYF. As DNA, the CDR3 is TGTGCCATCAGTGAGTCCGGGACAGGGATCCCCTACGAGCAGTACTTC.

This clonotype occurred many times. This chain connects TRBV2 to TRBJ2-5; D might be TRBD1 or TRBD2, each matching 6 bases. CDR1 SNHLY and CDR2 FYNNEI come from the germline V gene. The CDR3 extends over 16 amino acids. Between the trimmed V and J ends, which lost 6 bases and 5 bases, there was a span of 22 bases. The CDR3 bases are TGTGCCAGCAGGCACCCGGGGGCAGAGGAGGGGGAGACCCAGTACTTC. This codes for CASRHPGAEEGETQYF.

The CDR3 spells CASSLGQGTQYF. CDR3 sequence (DNA): TGCGCCAGCAGCCTCGGACAGGGGACCCAGTACTTC. The chain recombines TRBV4-3 with TRBJ2-5; 8 bases match TRBD1. J was trimmed by 7 bases and V by 4 bases; bases with no gene match: 2. The CDR3 runs to 12 residues. Germline assignment: CDR1 LGHNA and CDR2 YSLEER.

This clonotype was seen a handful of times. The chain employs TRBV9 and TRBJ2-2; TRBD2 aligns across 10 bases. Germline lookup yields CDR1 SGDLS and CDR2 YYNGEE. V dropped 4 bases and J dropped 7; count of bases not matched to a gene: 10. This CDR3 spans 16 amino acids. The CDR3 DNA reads TGTGCCAGCAGCATGAGCGGGGGGGCTGTCGACGGGGAGCTGTTTTTT. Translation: CASSMSGGAVDGELFF.